The 14 T cell receptor beta chains below were found in one sample sequenced in a study of regulatory T cells in long-lasting Graves disease. Time point indicated: persistent/refractory GD, antithyroid drugs over 5 years with positive TRAb. PBMCs provided the RNA from which the TCR library was made. Arm-PCR of CDR3 regions with iRepertoire HTBI primers generated TCR beta libraries. TCRdb redid the calling of the multiplex PCR reads with MiXCR, one entry per CDR3 protein. The sample has a few hundred thousand distinct CDR3 sequences, approximately 23% seen once; the top ten hold roughly 14%. Sample: peripheral blood mononuclear cells (PBMCs), taken when the disease was refractory, from a patient treated with antithyroid drugs. The receptor set was obtained from a female donor with Graves disease.

This clonotype was recorded many times. The chain recombines TRBV5-6 with TRBJ1-1, with TRBD1 as a possible D gene (5 bases). Germline V gene sequence: CDR1 SGHDT, CDR2 YYEEEE. V was pared by 4 bases and J by 0 bases, with 7 bases between. The CDR3 totals 13 residues. The CDR3 region is CASSGGLNTEAFF. CDR3 bases: TGTGCCAGCAGCGGGGGATTGAACACTGAAGCTTTCTTT. The full variable domain, completed using reference TRBV5-6 and TRBJ1-1, is DAGVTQSPTHLIKTRGQQVTLRCSPKSGHDTVSWYQQALGQGPQFIFQYYEEEERQRGNFPDRFSGHQFPNYSSELNVNALLLGDSALYLCASSGGLNTEAFFGQGTRLTVV.

This clonotype came up many times. The chain combines TRBV28 with TRBJ2-5; 9 bases align to TRBD1. The CDR3 runs to 16 residues. Trimming at V came to 6 bases and at J to 2 bases, leaving 10 bases not matched to a gene. Germline V gene sequence: CDR1 MDHEN, CDR2 SYDVKM. The CDR3 nucleotides read TGTGCCAGCAGAGAGTTTGGGACAGGGTTACAAGAGACCCAGTACTTC. It yields the protein CASREFGTGLQETQYF.

The table lists this clonotype with many counts. J is TRBJ2-5 and V is TRBV28; D is ambiguous. The CDR3 is 11 amino acids. CDR1 and CDR2 from the germline V gene are MDHEN and SYDVKM. V was cut by 7 bases and J by 3 bases, with 6 bases left in between. CDR3 sequence: CASTYKETQYF. CDR3 sequence (DNA): TGTGCCAGCACCTATAAAGAGACCCAGTACTTC. Looking up the rest from reference TRBV28 and TRBJ2-5 gives the full variable domain: DVKVTQSSRYLVKRTGEKVFLECVQDMDHENMFWYRQDPGLGLRLIYFSYDVKMKEKGDIPEGYSVSREKKERFSLILESASTNQTSMYLCASTYKETQYFGPGTRLLVL.

The gene calls are TRBV6-1 and TRBJ1-4; the D gene is possibly TRBD1 (6 bases). The V gene's germline CDR1 is MNHNS and CDR2 SASEGT. CDR3 size: 15 residues. Trimming took 6 bases from V and 5 from J, leaving 16 bases between them. The CDR3 region is CASSPNRVKNEKLFF. In DNA, the CDR3 is TGTGCCAGCAGCCCCAACAGGGTAAAGAATGAAAAACTGTTTTTT.

A few counts support this clonotype. The chain carries TRBV2 and TRBJ1-2; weak D call: TRBD1 (5 bases). The germline gives CDR1 SNHLY, CDR2 FYNNEI. Trimming took 6 bases from V and 8 from J, leaving 16 bases between them. The CDR3 is made up of 13 amino acids. Here the CDR3 DNA reads TGTGCCAGCAGGGGGGAGGGATCCCAAGGCTACACCTTC. Translation: CASRGEGSQGYTF.

This clonotype was seen ten or more times. The junction does not match germline at one end; this may be a read error. The chain has TRBV6-5 and TRBJ2-7; D remains ambiguous. Germline-derived CDR1 and CDR2 are MNHEY and SVGAGI. The CDR3 contains 16 residues. The CDR3 DNA is TGTGTCAGCAGTTACTCGGATTCAGCGACGCCCTACGAGCAGTACTTC. The encoded protein is CVSSYSDSATPYEQYF.

As for this clonotype: A much larger clone lies one base from this, so it may be a read error. V is TRBV24-1 and J is TRBJ1-1; a weak D match, TRBD1 (6 bases). Germline CDR1 is KGHDR and CDR2 is SFDVKD. V was cut by 7 bases and J by 1 base, with 9 bases left in between. The CDR3 covers 13 residues. The CDR3 loop is CATRPTGNTEAFF. CDR3 nucleotides: TGTGCCACCAGGCCGACAGGGAACACTGAAGCTTTCTTT.

In its sample, this clonotype was seen many times. The chain recombines TRBV30 with TRBJ1-2, with D possibly TRBD1 on 6 matching bases. V shed 4 bases and J shed 7 bases, with 7 bases lying between them. Germline lookup yields CDR1 GTSNPN and CDR2 SVGIG (reference sequence). The CDR3 totals 10 residues. DNA for the CDR3: TGTGCCTGGAAGGGGGGTGGCTACACCTTC. Translation: CAWKGGGYTF.

This clonotype has just a few counts. V and J are TRBV6-1 and TRBJ1-4, with D unresolved. The CDR3 has 18 amino acids. Germline V gene data show CDR1 as MNHNS and CDR2 as SASEGT. V gave up 7 bases and J gave up 0 bases, with 21 bases separating them. CDR3 loop: CASNLHLLLTATNEKLFF. The CDR3 nucleotides read TGTGCCAGCAACCTCCACTTATTATTAACTGCAACTAATGAAAAACTGTTTTTT.

This clonotype was seen repeatedly, ten times or more. The chain uses TRBV15 and TRBJ1-6; 7 bases agree with TRBD1. CDR3 length: 15 residues. After removal of 5 bases from V and 5 bases from J, the junction contained 6 bases not matched to a gene. The germline V gene encodes CDR1 LNHNV and CDR2 YYDKDF (reference sequence). This CDR3 is CATSGGQTDNSPLHF. DNA of the CDR3: TGTGCCACCAGCGGGGGACAGACCGATAATTCACCCCTCCACTTT.

There are a few counts of this clonotype. The chain links TRBV7-3 to TRBJ2-3; TRBD2 agrees at 8 bases. The CDR3 loop spans 15 amino acids. The V gene's germline CDR1 is SGHTA and CDR2 FQGTGA. The V gene end was trimmed by 5 bases and the J gene end by 5 bases; junction bases not matched to a gene: 9. Written as DNA, the CDR3 is TGTGCCAGCAGCCCGACTAGCGCGGATGTAGATACGCAGTATTTT. Amino acid sequence: CASSPTSADVDTQYF.

This sequence joins TRBV19 and TRBJ1-5; no clear D gene. The CDR3 extends over 17 amino acids. V was shortened by 3 bases and J by 0 bases, with 15 bases between the two germline ends. Germline V gene sequence: CDR1 LNHDA, CDR2 SQIVND (reference sequence). The CDR3 loop is CASSIQAGTASNQPQHF. In nucleotides, the CDR3 is TGTGCCAGTAGTATTCAGGCTGGCACGGCTAGCAATCAGCCCCAGCATTTT.

This clonotype was observed at least ten times. V usage is TRBV7-2 and J usage is TRBJ1-2; 7 nucleotides align to TRBD1. Unmatched junction bases numbered 8, after V lost 4 bases and J lost 6 bases. This CDR3 is built from 14 residues. The germline CDR1 and CDR2 sequences are SGHTA and FQGNSA. The CDR3 DNA follows: TGTGCCAGCAGCTCCCCACAGGGGAGGAATGGCTACACCTTC. It translates to CASSSPQGRNGYTF.

The chain recombines TRBV5-6 with TRBJ2-5; possible D gene TRBD2, 6 bases. This CDR3 contains 16 residues. Germline assignment: CDR1 SGHDT and CDR2 YYEEEE. Trimming left V 1 base short and J 5 bases short, with 18 bases between. The CDR3 bases are TGTGCCAGCAGCTTGTCGGGACTCACCCGAGTGGAGACCCAGTACTTC. Its translation: CASSLSGLTRVETQYF.